This section outlines one T cell receptor (beta chain) sequence together with its context. Profiled with immunoSEQ multiplex PCR; TCRdb holds only in-frame clones, not every one. The table records 450,000 to 600,000 clones, 79% of them present only once. The sample comes from a study of shared clonotypes between healthy human individuals. Germline loops: CDR1 GTSNPN, CDR2 SVGIG (reference sequence). Trimming removed 5 bases from V and 0 bases from J, with 5 bases in between. The CDR3 extends over 11 amino acids. The sequenced sample consisted of PBMCs. The V gene is TRBV30, the J gene TRBJ2-7; D gene uncertain. The receptor's source is a woman aged 40 to 55 in good health. Some clones in this sample may be carry-over from other donors' samples. This CDR3 is CAWDNSYEQYF. CDR3 DNA sequence: TGTGCCTGGGACAACTCCTACGAGCAGTACTTC.